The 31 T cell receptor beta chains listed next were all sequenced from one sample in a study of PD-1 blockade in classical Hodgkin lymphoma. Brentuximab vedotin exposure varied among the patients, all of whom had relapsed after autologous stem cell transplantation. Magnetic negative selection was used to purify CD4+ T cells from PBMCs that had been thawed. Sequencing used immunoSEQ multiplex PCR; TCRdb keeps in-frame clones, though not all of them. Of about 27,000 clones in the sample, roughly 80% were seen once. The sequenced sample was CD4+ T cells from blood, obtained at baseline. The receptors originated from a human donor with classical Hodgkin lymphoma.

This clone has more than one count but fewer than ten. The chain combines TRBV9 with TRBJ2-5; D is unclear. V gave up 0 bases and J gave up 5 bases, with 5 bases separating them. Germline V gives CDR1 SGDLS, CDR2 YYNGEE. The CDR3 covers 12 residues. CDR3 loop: CASSVDGETQYF. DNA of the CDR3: TGTGCCAGCAGCGTAGACGGGGAGACCCAGTACTTC.

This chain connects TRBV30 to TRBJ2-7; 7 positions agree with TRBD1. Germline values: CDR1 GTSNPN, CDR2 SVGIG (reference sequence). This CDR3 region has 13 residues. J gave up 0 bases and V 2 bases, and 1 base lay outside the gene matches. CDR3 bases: TGTGCCTGGAGTTGGGACAGCTCCTACGAGCAGTACTTC. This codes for CAWSWDSSYEQYF.

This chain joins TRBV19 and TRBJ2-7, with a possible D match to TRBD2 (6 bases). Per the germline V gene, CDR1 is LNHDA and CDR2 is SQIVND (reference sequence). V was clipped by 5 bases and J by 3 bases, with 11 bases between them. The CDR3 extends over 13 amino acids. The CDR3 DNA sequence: TGTGCCAGTAGTTGGGGACTCCACTACGAGCAGTACTTC. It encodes CASSWGLHYEQYF.

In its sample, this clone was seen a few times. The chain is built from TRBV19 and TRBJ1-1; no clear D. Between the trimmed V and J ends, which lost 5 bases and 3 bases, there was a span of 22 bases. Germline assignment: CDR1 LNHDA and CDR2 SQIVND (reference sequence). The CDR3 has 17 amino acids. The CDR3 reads CASSPLWAKPSDTEAFF. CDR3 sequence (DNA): TGTGCCAGTAGTCCCCTTTGGGCCAAACCCTCGGACACTGAAGCTTTCTTT.

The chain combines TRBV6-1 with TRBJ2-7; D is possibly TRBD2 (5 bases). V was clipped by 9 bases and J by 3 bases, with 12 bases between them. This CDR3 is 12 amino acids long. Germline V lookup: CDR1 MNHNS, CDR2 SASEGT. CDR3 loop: CASAGILYEQYF. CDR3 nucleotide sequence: TGTGCCAGTGCCGGGATCCTCTACGAGCAGTACTTC.

In nucleotides, the CDR3 is TGTGCCAGCAGCTCACTCTCGGGACAGGGGGGCCATGAGCAGTTCTTC. This codes for CASSSLSGQGGHEQFF. The chain has TRBV9 and TRBJ2-1; 11 bases agree with TRBD1. CDR1 SGDLS and CDR2 YYNGEE come from the germline V gene. V lost 4 bases and J lost 8; bases outside the gene matches: 11. The CDR3 is made up of 16 amino acids.

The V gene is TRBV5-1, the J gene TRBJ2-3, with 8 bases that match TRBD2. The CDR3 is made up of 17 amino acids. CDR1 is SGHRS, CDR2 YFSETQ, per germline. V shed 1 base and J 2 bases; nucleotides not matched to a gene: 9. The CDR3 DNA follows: TGCGCCAGCAGCTTGTCTACTAGCGGTGAAATCACAGATACGCAGTATTTT. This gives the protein CASSLSTSGEITDTQYF.

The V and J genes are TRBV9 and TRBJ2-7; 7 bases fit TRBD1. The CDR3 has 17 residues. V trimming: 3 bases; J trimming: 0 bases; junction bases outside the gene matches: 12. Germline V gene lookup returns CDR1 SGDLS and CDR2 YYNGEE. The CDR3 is CASSDTWGQPFSYEQYF. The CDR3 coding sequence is TGTGCCAGCAGCGATACCTGGGGACAGCCCTTCTCCTACGAGCAGTACTTC.

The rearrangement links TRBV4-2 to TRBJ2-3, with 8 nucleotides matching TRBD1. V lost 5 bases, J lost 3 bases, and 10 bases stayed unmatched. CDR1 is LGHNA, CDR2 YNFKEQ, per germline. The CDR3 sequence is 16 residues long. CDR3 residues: CASSFTGGIGTDTQYF. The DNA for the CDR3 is TGTGCCAGCAGCTTCACAGGGGGAATTGGAACAGATACGCAGTATTTT.

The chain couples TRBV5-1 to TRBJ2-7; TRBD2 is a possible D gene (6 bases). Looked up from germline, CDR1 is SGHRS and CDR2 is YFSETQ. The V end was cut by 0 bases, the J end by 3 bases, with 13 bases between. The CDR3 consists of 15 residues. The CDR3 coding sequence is TGCGCCAGCAGCTTGGGGGGCGGGGTAAGCTACGAGCAGTACTTC. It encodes CASSLGGGVSYEQYF.

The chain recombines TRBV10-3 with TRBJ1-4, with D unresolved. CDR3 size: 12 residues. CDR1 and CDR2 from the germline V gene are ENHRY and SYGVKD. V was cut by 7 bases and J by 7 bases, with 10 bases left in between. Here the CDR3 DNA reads TGTGCCATCACTGAAGGTGGTGAAAAACTGTTTTTT. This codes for CAITEGGEKLFF.

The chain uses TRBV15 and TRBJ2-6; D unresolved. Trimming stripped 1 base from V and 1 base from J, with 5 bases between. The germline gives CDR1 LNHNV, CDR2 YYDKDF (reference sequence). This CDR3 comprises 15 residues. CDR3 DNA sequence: TGTGCCACCAGCAGAGTAGGATCTGGGGCCAACGTCCTGACTTTC. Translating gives CATSRVGSGANVLTF.

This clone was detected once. This CDR3 is CASSLVRRNTGELFF. The CDR3 bases are TGTGCCAGCAGCTTAGTGAGGCGGAACACCGGGGAGCTGTTTTTT. V and J are TRBV7-2 and TRBJ2-2; no reliable D call. V dropped 1 base and J dropped 1 base, with 7 bases sitting between them. Germline CDR1 SGHTA, CDR2 FQGNSA. The CDR3 spans 15 residues. Complete variable domain (other parts from reference TRBV7-2 and TRBJ2-2): GAGVSQSPSNKVTEKGKDVELRCDPISGHTALYWYRQSLGQGLEFLIYFQGNSAPDKSGLPSDRFSAERTGGSVSTLTIQRTQQEDSAVYLCASSLVRRNTGELFFGEGSRLTVL.

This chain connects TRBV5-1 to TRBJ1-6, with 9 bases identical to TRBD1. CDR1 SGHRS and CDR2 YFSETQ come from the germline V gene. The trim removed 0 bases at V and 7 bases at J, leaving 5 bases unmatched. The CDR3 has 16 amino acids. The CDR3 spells CASSLATGTGNSPLHF. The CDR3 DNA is TGCGCCAGCAGCTTGGCGACCGGGACAGGGAATTCACCCCTCCACTTT.

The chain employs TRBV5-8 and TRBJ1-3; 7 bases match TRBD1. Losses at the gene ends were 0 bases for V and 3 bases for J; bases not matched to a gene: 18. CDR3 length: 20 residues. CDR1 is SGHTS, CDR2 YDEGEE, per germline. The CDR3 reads CASSLVSGQLLSPLGNTIYF. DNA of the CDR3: TGTGCCAGCAGCTTGGTTTCGGGACAGCTTTTATCCCCTCTTGGAAACACCATATATTTT.

CDR3 sequence reads: CASSQTGYETQYF. The CDR3 DNA reads TGTGCCAGCAGCCAGACAGGGTATGAGACCCAGTACTTC. The chain combines TRBV11-3 with TRBJ2-5; 7 nucleotides match TRBD1. The CDR3 consists of 13 residues. From germline, CDR1 is SGHNT and CDR2 YENEEA. The V segment lost 5 bases and the J segment 5 bases; nucleotides outside the gene matches: 5.

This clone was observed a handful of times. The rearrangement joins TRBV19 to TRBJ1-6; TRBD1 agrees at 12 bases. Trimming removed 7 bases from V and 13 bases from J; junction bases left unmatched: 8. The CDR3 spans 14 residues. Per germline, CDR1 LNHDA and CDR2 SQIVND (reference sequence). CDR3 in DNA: TGTGCCAGTACACTCGGGACAGGGGGCGTTCCCCTCCACTTT. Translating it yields CASTLGTGGVPLHF.

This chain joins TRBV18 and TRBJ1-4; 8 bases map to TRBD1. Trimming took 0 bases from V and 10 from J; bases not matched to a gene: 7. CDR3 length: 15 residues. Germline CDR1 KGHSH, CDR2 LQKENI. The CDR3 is CASSPPTGEPGKLFF. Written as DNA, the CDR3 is TGTGCCAGCTCACCACCGACAGGGGAACCCGGAAAACTGTTTTTT.

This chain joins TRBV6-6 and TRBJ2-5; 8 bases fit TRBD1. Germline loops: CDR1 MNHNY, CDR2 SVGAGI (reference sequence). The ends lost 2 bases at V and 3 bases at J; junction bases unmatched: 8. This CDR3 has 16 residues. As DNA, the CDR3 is TGTGCCAGCAGTTACGTCCAGGGGGCAGGAAAAGAGACCCAGTACTTC. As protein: CASSYVQGAGKETQYF.

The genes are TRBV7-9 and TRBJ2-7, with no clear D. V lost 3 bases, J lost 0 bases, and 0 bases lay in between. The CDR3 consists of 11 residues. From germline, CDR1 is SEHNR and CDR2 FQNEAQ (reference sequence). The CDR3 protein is CASSFSYEQYF. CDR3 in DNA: TGTGCCAGCAGCTTCTCCTACGAGCAGTACTTC. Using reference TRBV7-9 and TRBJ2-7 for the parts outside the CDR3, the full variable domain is DTGVSQNPRHKITKRGQNVTFRCDPISEHNRLYWYRQTLGQGPEFLTYFQNEAQLEKSRLLSDRFSAERPKGSFSTLEIQRTEQGDSAMYLCASSFSYEQYFGPGTRLTVT.

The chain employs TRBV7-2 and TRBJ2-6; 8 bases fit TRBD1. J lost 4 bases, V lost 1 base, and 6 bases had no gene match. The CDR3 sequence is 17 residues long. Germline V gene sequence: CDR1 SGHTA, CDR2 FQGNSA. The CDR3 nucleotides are TGTGCCAGCAGCTTAGTTCCAGGGGGCGCCGGGGCCAACGTCCTGACTTTC. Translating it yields CASSLVPGGAGANVLTF.

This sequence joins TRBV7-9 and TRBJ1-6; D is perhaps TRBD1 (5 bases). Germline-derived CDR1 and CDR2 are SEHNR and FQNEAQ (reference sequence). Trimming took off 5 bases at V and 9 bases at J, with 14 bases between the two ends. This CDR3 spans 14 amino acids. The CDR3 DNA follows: TGTGCCAGCAGCCCAGGGTTATCGGGTTCACCCCTCCACTTT. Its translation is CASSPGLSGSPLHF. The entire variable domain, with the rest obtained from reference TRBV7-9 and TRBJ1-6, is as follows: DTGVSQNPRHKITKRGQNVTFRCDPISEHNRLYWYRQTLGQGPEFLTYFQNEAQLEKSRLLSDRFSAERPKGSFSTLEIQRTEQGDSAMYLCASSPGLSGSPLHFGNGTRLTVT.

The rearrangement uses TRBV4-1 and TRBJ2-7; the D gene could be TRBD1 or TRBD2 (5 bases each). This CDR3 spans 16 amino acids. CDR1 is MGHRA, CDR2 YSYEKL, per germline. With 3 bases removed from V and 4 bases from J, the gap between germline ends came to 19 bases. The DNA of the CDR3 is TGCGCCAGCAGCCACATGGGGGACCTAAACTATTACGAGCAGTACTTC. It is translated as CASSHMGDLNYYEQYF.

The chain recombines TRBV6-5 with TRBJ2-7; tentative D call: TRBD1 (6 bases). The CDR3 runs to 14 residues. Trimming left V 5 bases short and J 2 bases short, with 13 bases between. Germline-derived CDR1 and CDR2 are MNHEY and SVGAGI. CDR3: CASSIRDTTYEQYF. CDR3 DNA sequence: TGTGCCAGCAGTATCCGGGACACTACCTACGAGCAGTACTTC.

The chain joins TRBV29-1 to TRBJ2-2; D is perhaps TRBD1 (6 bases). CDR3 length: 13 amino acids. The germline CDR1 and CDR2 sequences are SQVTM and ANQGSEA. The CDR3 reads CTFDRRNTGELFF. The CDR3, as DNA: TGCACCTTTGACAGGAGGAACACCGGGGAGCTGTTTTTT.

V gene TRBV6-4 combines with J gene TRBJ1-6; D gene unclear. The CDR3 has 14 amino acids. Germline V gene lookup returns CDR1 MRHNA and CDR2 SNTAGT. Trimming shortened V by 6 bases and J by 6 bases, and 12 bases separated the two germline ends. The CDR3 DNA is TGTGCCAGCAGGCCGGAAGGTGGTAATTCACCCCTCCACTTT. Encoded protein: CASRPEGGNSPLHF.

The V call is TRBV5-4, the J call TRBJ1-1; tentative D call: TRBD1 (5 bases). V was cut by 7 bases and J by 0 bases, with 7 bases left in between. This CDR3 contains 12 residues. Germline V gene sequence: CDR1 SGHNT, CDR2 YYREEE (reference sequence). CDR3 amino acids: CASGAVNTEAFF. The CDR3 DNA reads TGTGCCAGCGGGGCGGTGAACACTGAAGCTTTCTTT.

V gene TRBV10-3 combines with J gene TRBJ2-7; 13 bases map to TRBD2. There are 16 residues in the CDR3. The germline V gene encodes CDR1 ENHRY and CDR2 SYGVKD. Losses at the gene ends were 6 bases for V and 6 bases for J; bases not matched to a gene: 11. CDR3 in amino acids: CAIRAPGTSGAGEQYF. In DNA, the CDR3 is TGTGCCATCAGGGCCCCCGGGACTAGCGGGGCGGGCGAGCAGTACTTC.

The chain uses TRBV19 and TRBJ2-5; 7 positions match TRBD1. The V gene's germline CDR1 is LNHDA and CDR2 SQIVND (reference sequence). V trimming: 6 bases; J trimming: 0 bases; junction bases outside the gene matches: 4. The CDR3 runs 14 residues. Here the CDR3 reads CASRSTGNQETQYF. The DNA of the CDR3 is TGTGCCAGTAGGTCGACAGGGAACCAAGAGACCCAGTACTTC.

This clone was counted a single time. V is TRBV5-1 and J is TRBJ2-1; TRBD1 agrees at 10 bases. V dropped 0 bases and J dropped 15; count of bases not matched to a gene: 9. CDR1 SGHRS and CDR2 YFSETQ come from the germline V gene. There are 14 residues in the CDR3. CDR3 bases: TGCGCCAGCAGCTTGGGTCTTGACAGGGGGCGGCTGTTCTTC. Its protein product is CASSLGLDRGRLFF.

The CDR3 coding sequence is TGCGCCAGCAGCCAAGATCCTACCTTCGGGACAGGGTACAATGAGCAGTTCTTC. Translated: CASSQDPTFGTGYNEQFF. The chain carries TRBV4-1 and TRBJ2-1; 9 positions match TRBD1. The CDR3 has 18 amino acids. V lost 0 bases, J lost 4 bases, and 10 bases stayed unmatched. Germline values: CDR1 MGHRA, CDR2 YSYEKL.